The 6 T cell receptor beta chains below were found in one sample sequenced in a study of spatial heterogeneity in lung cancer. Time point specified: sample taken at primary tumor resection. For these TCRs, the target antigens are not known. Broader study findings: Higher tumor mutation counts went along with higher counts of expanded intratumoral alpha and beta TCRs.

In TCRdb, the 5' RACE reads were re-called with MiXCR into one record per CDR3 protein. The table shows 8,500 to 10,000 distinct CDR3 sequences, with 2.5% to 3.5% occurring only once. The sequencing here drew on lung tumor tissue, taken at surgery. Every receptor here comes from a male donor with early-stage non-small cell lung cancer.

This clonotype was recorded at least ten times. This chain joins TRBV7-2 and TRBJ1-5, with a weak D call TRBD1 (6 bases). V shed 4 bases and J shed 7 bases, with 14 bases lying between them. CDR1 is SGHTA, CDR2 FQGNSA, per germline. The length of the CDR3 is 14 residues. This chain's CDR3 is CASSYWGPGQPQHF. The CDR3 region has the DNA TGTGCCAGCAGCTACTGGGGGCCGGGCCAGCCCCAGCATTTT.

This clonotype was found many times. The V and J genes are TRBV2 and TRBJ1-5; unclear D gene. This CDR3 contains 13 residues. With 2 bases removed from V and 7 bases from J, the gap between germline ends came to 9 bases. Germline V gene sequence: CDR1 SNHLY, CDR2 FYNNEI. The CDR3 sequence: CASSEMGNQPQHF. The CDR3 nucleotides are TGTGCCAGCAGTGAAATGGGGAACCAGCCCCAGCATTTT.

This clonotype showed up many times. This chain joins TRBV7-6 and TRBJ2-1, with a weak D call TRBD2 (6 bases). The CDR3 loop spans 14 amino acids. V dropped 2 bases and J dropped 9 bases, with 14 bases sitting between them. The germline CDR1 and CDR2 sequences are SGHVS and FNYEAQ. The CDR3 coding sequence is TGTGCCAGCAGCTTATCGGGGGAGAGGGGTGAGCAGTTCTTC. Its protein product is CASSLSGERGEQFF.

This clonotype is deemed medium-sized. DNA for the CDR3: TGTGCCAGCAGTCGCGGGACAGGGCACTATGGCTACACCTTC. Its translation: CASSRGTGHYGYTF. J is TRBJ1-2 and V is TRBV28, with 9 bases that match TRBD1. V trimming: 5 bases; J trimming: 3 bases; junction bases outside the gene matches: 4. The CDR3 has 14 amino acids. Germline loops: CDR1 MDHEN, CDR2 SYDVKM.

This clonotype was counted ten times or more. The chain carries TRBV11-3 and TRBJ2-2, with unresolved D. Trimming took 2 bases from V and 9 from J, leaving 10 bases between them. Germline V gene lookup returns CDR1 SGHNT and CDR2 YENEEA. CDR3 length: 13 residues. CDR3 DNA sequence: TGTGCCAGCAGCTTACAAGGTTCCCGGGAGCTGTTTTTT. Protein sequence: CASSLQGSRELFF.

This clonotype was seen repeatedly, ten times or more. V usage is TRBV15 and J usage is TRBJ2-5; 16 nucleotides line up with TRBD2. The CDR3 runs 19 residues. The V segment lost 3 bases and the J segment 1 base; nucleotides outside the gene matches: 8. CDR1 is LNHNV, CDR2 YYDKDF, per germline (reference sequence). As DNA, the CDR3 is TGTGCCACCAGCAGGGGGACTAGCGGGGGGGCCACCGCCCAAGAGACCCAGTACTTC. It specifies CATSRGTSGGATAQETQYF.